Following are 28 T cell receptor beta chains from one sample sequenced in a study of T cell changes during pregnancy in multiple sclerosis. Libraries were prepared by immunoSEQ multiplex PCR; TCRdb keeps only in-frame clonotypes and omits some of them. Of about 62,000 clones in the sample, about 89% were seen once. Sequenced here: peripheral blood, sampled in the first trimester of pregnancy. The receptors come from a female donor with multiple sclerosis, enrolled in a pregnancy study.

The rearrangement joins TRBV28 to TRBJ1-2; D remains ambiguous. Trimming stripped 3 bases from V and 5 bases from J, with 22 bases between. The length of the CDR3 is 17 residues. Germline CDR1 is MDHEN and CDR2 is SYDVKM. The CDR3 DNA follows: TGTGCCAGCAGTTTCCCACTTGGACTGGTTGCTCTTTATGGCTACACCTTC. Translated: CASSFPLGLVALYGYTF.

The V and J genes are TRBV5-1 and TRBJ1-1, with a weak D call TRBD1 (5 bases). Trimming removed 4 bases at V and 5 bases at J, with 15 bases between. Germline CDR1 reads SGHRS; CDR2 reads YFSETQ. The CDR3 spans 14 residues. CDR3 DNA sequence: TGCGCCAGCAGCGACCACACAGGAAATACTGAAGCTTTCTTT. Translating gives CASSDHTGNTEAFF.

This rearrangement joins TRBV30 to TRBJ1-2; weak D call: TRBD1 (5 bases). CDR1 GTSNPN and CDR2 SVGIG come from the germline V gene (reference sequence). V gave up 1 base and J gave up 4 bases, with 10 bases separating them. This CDR3 contains 13 residues. CDR3 DNA sequence: TGTGCCTGGAGTGAACAGGCTCCCTATGGCTACACCTTC. Amino acids: CAWSEQAPYGYTF.

This clone was picked up a small number of times. The gene calls are TRBV19 and TRBJ1-1; TRBD1 agrees at 7 bases. CDR1 and CDR2 (germline): LNHDA, SQIVND (reference sequence). CDR3 length: 15 amino acids. V dropped 3 bases and J dropped 1; count of bases not matched to a gene: 5. CDR3 sequence: CASSIDRDRNTEAFF. The CDR3, as DNA: TGTGCCAGTAGTATCGACAGGGATCGGAACACTGAAGCTTTCTTT.

CDR3 residues: CASSQERLARHTQYF. The CDR3 DNA is TGTGCCAGCAGCCAAGAAAGACTAGCTCGACATACGCAGTATTTT. The chain joins TRBV4-2 to TRBJ2-3; 7 bases are shared with TRBD2. The germline gives CDR1 LGHNA, CDR2 YNFKEQ. The CDR3 is 15 residues long. With V trimmed by 0 bases and J by 7 bases, 7 bases remained unmatched.

CDR3 protein: CAGRRQAQETQYF. The CDR3, as DNA: TGTGCCGGCCGCCGACAGGCACAAGAGACCCAGTACTTC. The chain uses TRBV6-1 and TRBJ2-5, with D possibly TRBD1 on 6 matching bases. The length of the CDR3 is 13 residues. The germline V gene encodes CDR1 MNHNS and CDR2 SASEGT. V shed 11 bases and J shed 2 bases, with 15 bases lying between them.

The chain has TRBV7-2 and TRBJ2-7; 10 positions agree with TRBD2. Germline trimming cut 2 bases from V and 6 bases from J; bases unmatched to any gene: 7. The CDR3 covers 15 residues. CDR1 is SGHTA and CDR2 is FQGNSA in the germline V gene. The CDR3 DNA is TGTGCCAGCAGCTTAAGGGCTAGCGGGAGTAGCGAGCAGTACTTC. Protein: CASSLRASGSSEQYF.

The chain couples TRBV16 to TRBJ2-7; 10 bases agree with TRBD1. J gave up 0 bases and V 2 bases, and 19 bases lay outside the gene matches. This CDR3 has 21 residues. Germline CDR1 and CDR2: KGHSY and FQNENV. This chain's CDR3 is CASSQRYVRDRGSLSSYEQYF. The CDR3 nucleotides read TGTGCCAGCAGCCAAAGATATGTAAGGGACAGGGGTTCTCTCAGCTCCTACGAGCAGTACTTC. Together with reference TRBV16 and TRBJ2-7, the CDR3 gives the full variable domain: GEEVAQTPKHLVRGEGQKAKLYCAPIKGHSYVFWYQQVLKNEFKFLISFQNENVFDETGMPKERFSAKCLPNSPCSLEIQATKLEDSAVYFCASSQRYVRDRGSLSSYEQYFGPGTRLTVT.

The CDR3 loop reads CASSVGAGLAADTQYF. The DNA of the CDR3 is TGTGCCAGCAGCGTAGGGGCGGGACTAGCGGCAGATACGCAGTATTTT. The chain uses TRBV9 and TRBJ2-3; TRBD2 aligns across 11 bases. V trimming: 0 bases; J trimming: 4 bases; junction bases outside the gene matches: 4. The CDR3 contains 16 residues. The germline gives CDR1 SGDLS, CDR2 YYNGEE.

The chain uses TRBV11-3 and TRBJ2-3, with 9 bases fitting TRBD1. CDR3 length: 15 amino acids. Looked up from germline, CDR1 is SGHNT and CDR2 is YENEEA. The trim removed 5 bases at V and 2 bases at J, leaving 5 bases unmatched. The CDR3 loop reads CASSLGTGHTDTQYF. DNA for the CDR3: TGTGCCAGCAGCCTAGGGACAGGGCACACAGATACGCAGTATTTT.

J is TRBJ2-1 and V is TRBV4-1, with 7 bases matching TRBD2. V shed 4 bases and J 4 bases; nucleotides not matched to a gene: 1. The CDR3 extends over 13 amino acids. The germline CDR1 and CDR2 sequences are MGHRA and YSYEKL. The CDR3 coding sequence is TGCGCCAGCAGCCCGGGGGGATACAATGAGCAGTTCTTC. This codes for CASSPGGYNEQFF.

This clone appeared once. The CDR3 region is CASSVEGTYNEQFF. As DNA, the CDR3 is TGTGCCAGCAGCGTAGAGGGGACATACAATGAGCAGTTCTTC. This chain joins TRBV9 and TRBJ2-1; D perhaps matches TRBD1 (6 bases). The CDR3 consists of 14 residues. V lost 0 bases to trimming and J lost 4 bases, with 8 bases between them. The germline V gene encodes CDR1 SGDLS and CDR2 YYNGEE.

This chain links TRBV28 with TRBJ2-7, with 15 nucleotides matching TRBD2. J lost 7 bases, V lost 7 bases, and 14 bases had no gene match. Germline V gives CDR1 MDHEN, CDR2 SYDVKM. The CDR3 loop spans 17 amino acids. The CDR3 loop is CASNPPGRTSGGGEQYF. In DNA, the CDR3 is TGTGCCAGCAACCCTCCCGGCCGGACTAGCGGGGGGGGAGAGCAGTACTTC.

V gene TRBV5-8 combines with J gene TRBJ2-3, with 7 bases fitting TRBD2. With 0 bases clipped from V and 1 base from J, the junction kept 5 bases outside the gene matches. The CDR3 consists of 16 residues. Germline assignment: CDR1 SGHTS and CDR2 YDEGEE. CDR3 loop: CASSLVAGEGTDTQYF. For the CDR3, the DNA is TGTGCCAGCAGCTTGGTTGCGGGGGAGGGCACAGATACGCAGTATTTT.

This clone was recorded a few times. The chain combines TRBV11-2 with TRBJ2-7, with unresolved D. Germline V gives CDR1 SGHAT, CDR2 FQNNGV. V gave up 4 bases and J gave up 2 bases, with 3 bases separating them. The CDR3 contains 11 residues. CDR3 DNA: TGTGCCAGCAGCTCCGCCTACGAGCAGTACTTC. It codes for CASSSAYEQYF.

This clone was observed once. The chain employs TRBV27 and TRBJ1-1; perhaps TRBD1 as D (6 bases). Trimming took 8 bases from V and 11 from J, leaving 30 bases between them. The CDR3 has 16 amino acids. Germline V CDR1 and CDR2: MNHEY, SMNVEV (reference sequence). This CDR3 reads CASSTGGPETGFDAFF. DNA for the CDR3: TGTGCCAGCTCAACTGGGGGCCCCGAGACAGGATTTGATGCTTTCTTT.

The chain couples TRBV4-1 to TRBJ1-5, with 8 bases matching TRBD1. Germline assignment: CDR1 MGHRA and CDR2 YSYEKL. The V and J ends lost 1 base and 7 bases, in that order; junction bases with no gene match: 3. The CDR3 loop spans 14 amino acids. The CDR3 spells CASSQGDRGQPQHF. Written as DNA, the CDR3 is TGCGCCAGCAGCCAAGGTGACAGGGGACAGCCCCAGCATTTT.

The rearrangement uses TRBV18 and TRBJ1-5, with unresolved D. V lost 7 bases and J lost 15, with 13 bases in between. There are 10 residues in the CDR3. Germline-derived CDR1 and CDR2 are KGHSH and LQKENI. CDR3 nucleotides: TGTGCCAGCTTTCCCAGGCCCGGGCATTTT. Amino acid sequence: CASFPRPGHF. Combining the CDR3 with reference TRBV18 and TRBJ1-5 gives the whole variable domain NAGVMQNPRHLVRRRGQEARLRCSPMKGHSHVYWYRQLPEEGLKFMVYLQKENIIDESGMPKERFSAEFPKEGPSILRIQQVVRGDSAAYFCASFPRPGHFGDGTRLSIL.

The chain links TRBV7-2 to TRBJ2-5; D call uncertain. CDR3 length: 13 residues. Trimming removed 5 bases at V and 5 bases at J, with 12 bases between. The germline gives CDR1 SGHTA, CDR2 FQGNSA. CDR3 nucleotide sequence: TGTGCCAGCAGCGCCCAGACCGGGGAGACCCAGTACTTC. Its protein product is CASSAQTGETQYF.

V and J are TRBV25-1 and TRBJ1-1; D call uncertain. V was trimmed by 5 bases and J by 0 bases, leaving 16 bases between them. This CDR3 is built from 16 residues. Germline CDR1 reads MGHDK; CDR2 reads SYGVNS. The CDR3 sequence is CASSPLLNNVNTEAFF. DNA of the CDR3: TGTGCCAGCAGTCCCCTCCTGAACAACGTGAACACTGAAGCTTTCTTT. The whole variable domain, remainder taken from reference TRBV25-1 and TRBJ1-1, is EADIYQTPRYLVIGTGKKITLECSQTMGHDKMYWYQQDPGMELHLIHYSYGVNSTEKGDLSSESTVSRIRTEHFPLTLESARPSHTSQYLCASSPLLNNVNTEAFFGQGTRLTVV.

The rearrangement uses TRBV19 and TRBJ2-2; tentatively, D is TRBD2 (6 bases). Germline V gene sequence: CDR1 LNHDA, CDR2 SQIVND (reference sequence). The CDR3 has 16 residues. V was pared by 4 bases and J by 0 bases, with 12 bases between. The CDR3 reads CASSNHRTTNTGELFF. As DNA, the CDR3 is TGTGCCAGTAGTAACCACAGGACTACGAACACCGGGGAGCTGTTTTTT.

This chain links TRBV5-1 with TRBJ1-1; D is ambiguous. The CDR3 totals 14 residues. Germline V gene data show CDR1 as SGHRS and CDR2 as YFSETQ. Trimming removed 0 bases from V and 1 base from J, with 7 bases in between. This CDR3 is CASSLGAENTEAFF. The CDR3 DNA follows: TGCGCCAGCAGCTTGGGGGCAGAGAACACTGAAGCTTTCTTT.

The chain carries TRBV4-2 and TRBJ2-5, with D possibly TRBD1 on 5 matching bases. This CDR3 contains 17 residues. The germline V and J ends were trimmed by 0 bases and 2 bases, with 16 bases remaining between them. Germline values: CDR1 LGHNA, CDR2 YNFKEQ. The CDR3 coding sequence is TGTGCCAGCAGCCAAGATCTAAGGGGCCCCGGACAAGAGACCCAGTACTTC. Its translation: CASSQDLRGPGQETQYF.

The genes are TRBV30 and TRBJ2-4; D not resolved. The CDR3 is 16 residues long. Between the trimmed V and J ends, which lost 0 bases and 0 bases, there was a span of 12 bases. CDR1 is GTSNPN, CDR2 SVGIG, per germline (reference sequence). CDR3 loop: CAWSVWQKKAKNIQYF. CDR3 nucleotides: TGTGCCTGGAGTGTATGGCAGAAAAAAGCCAAAAACATTCAGTACTTC.

J is TRBJ1-2 and V is TRBV6-1, with D perhaps matching TRBD1 (5 bases). V was trimmed by 4 bases and J by 7 bases, leaving 16 bases between them. This CDR3 comprises 14 residues. Looked up from germline, CDR1 is MNHNS and CDR2 is SASEGT. The CDR3 DNA follows: TGTGCCAGCAGTGTTCCTCAGGGTGGTGGTGGCTACACCTTC. As protein: CASSVPQGGGGYTF.

The rearrangement uses TRBV14 and TRBJ1-2; the D is unclear. Germline CDR1 is SGHDN and CDR2 is FVKESK. This CDR3 region has 14 residues. Trimming removed 8 bases at V and 2 bases at J, with 15 bases between. The CDR3 is CASGRVGENYGYTF. In DNA, the CDR3 is TGTGCCAGCGGCCGCGTCGGGGAAAACTATGGCTACACCTTC.

The chain recombines TRBV19 with TRBJ2-1; perhaps TRBD1 as D (5 bases). The germline gives CDR1 LNHDA, CDR2 SQIVND (reference sequence). Deletions cut 6 bases from V and 0 bases from J, with 12 bases between. The CDR3 totals 15 residues. CDR3 in DNA: TGTGCCAGTAGCCCAACAGGTAGCTCCTACAATGAGCAGTTCTTC. It is translated as CASSPTGSSYNEQFF.

The CDR3 DNA follows: TGTGCCAGCAGACCAGGGACTCTCGAAAAACTGTTTTTT. Encoded protein: CASRPGTLEKLFF. The chain combines TRBV6-1 with TRBJ1-4; tentative D call: TRBD1 (5 bases). Germline V gene lookup returns CDR1 MNHNS and CDR2 SASEGT. CDR3 length equals 13 residues. V lost 6 bases and J lost 8, with 13 bases in between.